This TCR beta chain came from a study of T cells in Graves' hyperthyroidism and ophthalmopathy. Authors of the study amplified TCR beta CDR3 regions from RNA transcripts. An initial round of RT-PCR targeting the TCR CDR3 relied on the HTBI primer set. TCRdb independently ran MiXCR on the multiplex PCR reads; one entry per CDR3 protein. The sample includes about 420,000 distinct CDR3 sequences, roughly 13% of them seen just once. The CDR3 loop spans 15 amino acids. With 7 bases removed from V and 4 bases from J, the gap between germline ends came to 19 bases. In this sample, this clonotype turned up many times. Investigators excluded patients with uncontrolled infection, other autoimmune disease, pregnancy or lactation. The authors took PBMCs from roughly 9.3 ml fresh peripheral blood.

The sequenced sample consisted of blood. The chain uses TRBV12-3 or TRBV12-4 and TRBJ1-1; D might be TRBD1 (5 bases). This TCR was sampled from a woman younger than 30 with Graves' hyperthyroidism. The CDR3 DNA reads TGTGCCAGCAATAATTTAGGGGATAGAACCACTGAAGCTTTCTTT. Its protein product is CASNNLGDRTTEAFF.